Following are 24 T cell receptor beta chains from one sample sequenced in a study of CD8 T cells in ankylosing spondylitis. TCRdb redid the calling of the 5' RACE reads with MiXCR, one entry per CDR3 protein. The data contain hundreds of thousands of distinct CDR3 sequences, around 8% of them singletons. Sequenced input: blood, either unsorted or a sorted T cell fraction (not recorded which). These receptors were obtained from a female donor with ankylosing spondylitis or in good health (not recorded which).

This clonotype was counted ten times or more. The rearrangement links TRBV7-2 to TRBJ2-1; TRBD2 agrees at 7 bases. The CDR3 is 14 residues long. The ends lost 5 bases at V and 8 bases at J; junction bases unmatched: 9. Looked up from germline, CDR1 is SGHTA and CDR2 is FQGNSA. CDR3 nucleotide sequence: TGTGCCAGCAGCCCCCTAGCGGAGCCCGATGAGCAGTTCTTC. This codes for CASSPLAEPDEQFF. Full variable domain (missing parts from reference TRBV7-2 and TRBJ2-1): GAGVSQSPSNKVTEKGKDVELRCDPISGHTALYWYRQSLGQGLEFLIYFQGNSAPDKSGLPSDRFSAERTGGSVSTLTIQRTQQEDSAVYLCASSPLAEPDEQFFGPGTRLTVL.

Details on this clonotype: A read error may explain this, as a much larger clone is one base away. This sequence joins TRBV5-1 and TRBJ2-7; D is undetermined. Germline V gene sequence: CDR1 SGHRS, CDR2 YFSETQ. CDR3 length: 14 amino acids. The CDR3 protein is CVSSYAVSTREQYF. Written as DNA, the CDR3 is TGCGTCAGCAGCTATGCAGTATCAACACGCGAGCAGTACTTC.

This clonotype was detected many times. The chain is built from TRBV28 and TRBJ1-4, with D possibly matching TRBD1 (6 bases). Germline CDR1 MDHEN, CDR2 SYDVKM. With 6 bases removed from V and 2 bases from J, the gap between germline ends came to 13 bases. The CDR3 length is 15 residues. The CDR3 reads CASRQSGGTNEKLFF. CDR3 nucleotide sequence: TGTGCCAGCAGACAATCGGGGGGCACTAATGAAAAACTGTTTTTT.

This clonotype was seen many times. V and J are TRBV7-9 and TRBJ1-2; D not resolved. The ends were cut back, 5 bases at V and 7 bases at J, with 14 bases in the middle. Germline values: CDR1 SEHNR, CDR2 FQNEAQ (reference sequence). CDR3 length equals 13 residues. This CDR3 is CASSRGSDLGYTF. The CDR3, as DNA: TGTGCCAGCAGCCGTGGGTCCGACCTTGGCTACACCTTC. Full variable domain (missing parts from reference TRBV7-9 and TRBJ1-2): DTGVSQNPRHKITKRGQNVTFRCDPISEHNRLYWYRQTLGQGPEFLTYFQNEAQLEKSRLLSDRFSAERPKGSFSTLEIQRTEQGDSAMYLCASSRGSDLGYTFGSGTRLTVV.

Many counts were recorded for this clonotype. V is TRBV20-1 and J is TRBJ2-7; TRBD2 is a possible D gene (5 bases). CDR3 length: 15 residues. V was clipped by 3 bases and J by 6 bases, with 21 bases between them. Germline assignment: CDR1 DFQATT and CDR2 SNEGSKA (reference sequence). The CDR3 sequence: CSASPAASSLGEQYF. CDR3 DNA: TGCAGTGCTAGTCCGGCGGCTAGCTCCCTGGGCGAGCAGTACTTC.

The table lists this clonotype with many counts. This chain joins TRBV30 and TRBJ1-3, with TRBD1 as a possible D gene (6 bases). Germline CDR1 reads GTSNPN; CDR2 reads SVGIG (reference sequence). The CDR3 spans 15 residues. Trimming shortened V by 4 bases and J by 0 bases, and 13 bases separated the two germline ends. CDR3 amino acids: CAWTRGGLSGNTIYF. For the CDR3, the DNA is TGTGCCTGGACCCGGGGGGGCCTCTCTGGAAACACCATATATTTT.

This clonotype was seen ten or more times. The rearrangement joins TRBV29-1 to TRBJ1-1; 9 nucleotides match TRBD1. The CDR3 length is 13 residues. J was trimmed by 2 bases and V by 7 bases; bases with no gene match: 5. Germline assignment: CDR1 SQVTM and CDR2 ANQGSEA. The CDR3 bases are TGCAGCGCCTGGACAGGGGAAAACACTGAAGCTTTCTTT. Translation: CSAWTGENTEAFF.

This clonotype came up a few times. The chain uses TRBV29-1 and TRBJ2-3; no reliable D call. V shed 0 bases and J shed 6 bases, with 13 bases lying between them. This CDR3 region has 14 residues. The germline V gene has CDR1 SQVTM and CDR2 ANQGSEA. As DNA, the CDR3 is TGCAGCGTTGAAGATTTAGGGCCCTCGGATACGCAGTATTTT. Protein: CSVEDLGPSDTQYF.

This chain connects TRBV12-3 or TRBV12-4 to TRBJ2-5; the D gene is possibly TRBD2 (5 bases). The length of the CDR3 is 13 residues. V was pared by 4 bases and J by 3 bases, with 9 bases between. CDR3 sequence reads: CASSSSGEETQYF. The CDR3, as DNA: TGTGCCAGCAGTTCCAGCGGCGAAGAGACCCAGTACTTC.

The rearrangement joins TRBV3-1 to TRBJ2-5; D is perhaps TRBD1 (5 bases). CDR1 LGHDT and CDR2 YNNKEL come from the germline V gene (reference sequence). The CDR3 sequence is 14 residues long. V lost 4 bases to trimming and J lost 4 bases, with 13 bases between them. CDR3 DNA sequence: TGTGCCAGCAGCCCCAGGGTGGGTTCAGAGACCCAGTACTTC. Protein: CASSPRVGSETQYF.

This clonotype was counted ten times or more. This sequence joins TRBV4-3 and TRBJ2-1; D not resolved. The length of the CDR3 is 14 residues. CDR1 is LGHNA and CDR2 is YSLEER in the germline V gene. V lost 0 bases and J 10 bases, leaving 13 bases between the germline ends. Written as DNA, the CDR3 is TGCGCCAGCAGCCAAGAAAGACCCGTGGGGGAGCAGTTCTTC. It codes for CASSQERPVGEQFF.

This clonotype was counted ten times or more. The V and J genes are TRBV5-1 and TRBJ2-1; the match to TRBD2 covers 8 bases. The CDR3 has 14 residues. Germline trimming cut 4 bases from V and 5 bases from J; bases unmatched to any gene: 5. In germline, CDR1 is SGHRS, CDR2 YFSETQ. CDR3 sequence (DNA): TGCGCCAGCAGCAGAATGGGACTAGACAATGAGCAGTTCTTC. Translating it yields CASSRMGLDNEQFF.

The chain joins TRBV28 to TRBJ1-1; the D gene is possibly TRBD1 (5 bases). Germline V gene sequence: CDR1 MDHEN, CDR2 SYDVKM. V was pared by 8 bases and J by 1 base, with 11 bases between. The CDR3 consists of 13 residues. The CDR3 bases are TGTGCCAGCTCTGGGGCACCGAACACTGAAGCTTTCTTT. Translated: CASSGAPNTEAFF.

This clonotype was counted only a few times. V is TRBV3-1 and J is TRBJ1-6, with 8 positions matching TRBD1. CDR3 length: 16 residues. The V gene end was trimmed by 2 bases and the J gene end by 9 bases; junction bases not matched to a gene: 9. In germline, CDR1 is LGHDT, CDR2 YNNKEL (reference sequence). The CDR3 nucleotides are TGTGCCAGCAGCCAACGGCGACAGGGGACGTCTTCACCCCTCCACTTT. Translation gives CASSQRRQGTSSPLHF.

A remark on this clonotype: With a much larger clone just one base away, this may be a read error. This sequence joins TRBV7-2 and TRBJ2-7; D may be TRBD1 (6 bases). Germline values: CDR1 SGHTA, CDR2 FQGNSA. The V end was cut by 4 bases, the J end by 0 bases, with 19 bases between. This CDR3 has 17 amino acids. CDR3 protein: CASSSNLRGWASYEQYF. In DNA, the CDR3 is TGTGCCAGCAGCTCAAACCTGAGGGGGTGGGCCTCCTACGAGCAGTACTTC.

V gene TRBV29-1 combines with J gene TRBJ1-2; 8 nucleotides line up with TRBD1. Germline CDR1 SQVTM, CDR2 ANQGSEA. There are 13 residues in the CDR3. The ends lost 3 bases at V and 7 bases at J; junction bases unmatched: 7. Written as DNA, the CDR3 is TGCAGCGTTGAGATGCAGGGGGCGTTTGGCTACACCTTC. Translated: CSVEMQGAFGYTF.

This clonotype was observed at least ten times. In nucleotides, the CDR3 is TGTGCCATCAGTAGGGGACTAGCGGGAGTCAATGAGCAGTTCTTC. It is translated as CAISRGLAGVNEQFF. V gene TRBV10-3 combines with J gene TRBJ2-1, with 14 positions matching TRBD2. V was pared by 5 bases and J by 6 bases, with 3 bases of the junction left unmatched. From germline, CDR1 is ENHRY and CDR2 SYGVKD. The CDR3 consists of 15 residues.

Ten or more counts support this clonotype. The V call is TRBV7-2, the J call TRBJ1-1; tentatively, D is TRBD1 (5 bases). V was shortened by 1 base and J by 5 bases, with 14 bases between the two germline ends. CDR1 and CDR2 from the germline V gene are SGHTA and FQGNSA. This CDR3 is 15 amino acids long. In nucleotides, the CDR3 is TGTGCCAGCAGCTTAGTTATGGGGGGAGGAACTGAAGCTTTCTTT. Its protein product is CASSLVMGGGTEAFF.

This clonotype was counted a few times. The chain joins TRBV7-9 to TRBJ2-3; 10 bases fit TRBD2. The CDR3 consists of 16 residues. Unmatched junction bases numbered 7, after V lost 0 bases and J lost 7 bases. CDR1 is SEHNR and CDR2 is FQNEAQ in the germline V gene (reference sequence). CDR3 protein: CASSLAPSGSSNTQYF. The CDR3 DNA follows: TGTGCCAGCAGCTTAGCTCCTAGCGGGAGTTCTAATACGCAGTATTTT.

The table lists this clonotype with many counts. The chain couples TRBV20-1 to TRBJ1-1; unclear D gene. V was clipped by 4 bases and J by 2 bases, with 8 bases between them. CDR3 length: 12 residues. Germline V lookup: CDR1 DFQATT, CDR2 SNEGSKA (reference sequence). The CDR3 nucleotides read TGCAGTGCTAAGAAGGGAAACACTGAAGCTTTCTTT. Translation: CSAKKGNTEAFF.

The sample holds many counts of this clonotype. The chain links TRBV2 to TRBJ2-5; 7 bases map to TRBD1. Losses at the gene ends were 6 bases for V and 1 base for J; bases not matched to a gene: 5. The CDR3 sequence is 14 residues long. CDR1 is SNHLY and CDR2 is FYNNEI in the germline V gene. The CDR3: CASRADRVQETQYF. CDR3 sequence (DNA): TGTGCCAGCAGGGCCGACAGGGTCCAAGAGACCCAGTACTTC. The full variable domain, in which reference TRBV2 and TRBJ2-5 provide the parts outside the CDR3, is EPEVTQTPSHQVTQMGQEVILRCVPISNHLYFYWYRQILGQKVEFLVSFYNNEISEKSEIFDDQFSVERPDGSNFTLKIRSTKLEDSAMYFCASRADRVQETQYFGPGTRLLVL.

With respect to this clonotype: Being one base from a much bigger clone, this may be a read error. The V and J genes are TRBV4-3 and TRBJ2-7; the D is unclear. Germline CDR1 and CDR2: LGHNA and YSLEER. This CDR3 spans 14 amino acids. With 0 bases removed from V and 9 bases from J, the gap between germline ends came to 15 bases. CDR3 loop: CASSQDQPPHGQYF. The CDR3 DNA reads as TGCGCCAGCAGCCAAGATCAGCCCCCTCACGGGCAGTACTTC.

This clonotype was detected only a few times. The chain has TRBV11-2 and TRBJ2-7, with D possibly being TRBD1 (6 bases). Trimming took 3 bases from V and 3 from J, leaving 18 bases between them. This CDR3 comprises 16 residues. The germline CDR1 and CDR2 sequences are SGHAT and FQNNGV. The CDR3 sequence: CASSFSRGAQNYEQYF. In DNA form, the CDR3 reads TGTGCCAGCAGCTTTAGCAGGGGCGCCCAAAACTACGAGCAGTACTTC.

Ten or more counts support this clonotype. CDR3 in DNA: TGTGCCAGCAGTGCCCCAAGGGACTACCGGAGCTCCTACAATGAGCAGTTCTTC. It encodes CASSAPRDYRSSYNEQFF. The chain recombines TRBV6-1 with TRBJ2-1, with TRBD2 matching over 7 bases. The V segment lost 4 bases and the J segment 0 bases; nucleotides outside the gene matches: 12. In germline, CDR1 is MNHNS, CDR2 SASEGT. This CDR3 has 18 amino acids.